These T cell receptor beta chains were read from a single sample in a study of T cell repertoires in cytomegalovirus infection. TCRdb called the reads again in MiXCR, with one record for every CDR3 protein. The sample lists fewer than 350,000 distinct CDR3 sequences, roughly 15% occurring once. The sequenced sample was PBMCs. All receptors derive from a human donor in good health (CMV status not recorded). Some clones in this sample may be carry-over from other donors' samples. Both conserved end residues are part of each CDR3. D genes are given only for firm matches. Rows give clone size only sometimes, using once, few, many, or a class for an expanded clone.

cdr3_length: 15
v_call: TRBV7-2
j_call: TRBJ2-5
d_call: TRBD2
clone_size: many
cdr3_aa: CASSSEAAGEETQYF
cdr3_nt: TGTGCCAGCAGTTCGGAGGCGGCGGGGGAAGAGACCCAGTACTTC

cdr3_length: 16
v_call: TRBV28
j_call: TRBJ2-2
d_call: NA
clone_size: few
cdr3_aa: CASSAGGGGTPGELFF
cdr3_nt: TGTGCCAGCAGCGCCGGTGGTGGGGGGACCCCCGGGGAGCTGTTTTTT

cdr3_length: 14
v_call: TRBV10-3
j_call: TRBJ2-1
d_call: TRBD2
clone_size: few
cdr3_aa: CAIGRGLAPNEQFF
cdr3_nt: TGTGCCATCGGGCGAGGACTAGCGCCGAATGAGCAGTTCTTC

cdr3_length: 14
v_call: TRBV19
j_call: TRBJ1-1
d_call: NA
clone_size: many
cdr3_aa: CASRTNRVVTEAFF
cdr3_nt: TGTGCCAGTAGGACCAACCGGGTGGTCACTGAAGCTTTCTTT

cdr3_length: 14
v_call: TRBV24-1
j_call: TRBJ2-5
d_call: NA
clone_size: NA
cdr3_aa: CATSDPWQGETQYF
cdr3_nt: TGTGCCACCAGTGATCCCTGGCAGGGAGAGACCCAGTACTTC

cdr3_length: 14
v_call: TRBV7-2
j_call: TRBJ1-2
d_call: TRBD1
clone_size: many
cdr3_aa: CASSVQQGHYGYTF
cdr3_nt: TGTGCCAGCAGCGTACAACAGGGGCACTATGGCTACACCTTC

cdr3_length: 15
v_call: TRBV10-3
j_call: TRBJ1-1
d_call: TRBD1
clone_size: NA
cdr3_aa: CAISESDRPNTEAFF
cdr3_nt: TGTGCCATCAGTGAGTCGGACAGGCCAAACACTGAAGCTTTCTTT

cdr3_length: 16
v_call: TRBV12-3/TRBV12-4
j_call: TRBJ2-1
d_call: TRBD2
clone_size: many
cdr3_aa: CASSFASGALGNEQFF
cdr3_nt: TGTGCCAGCAGTTTTGCTAGCGGGGCTTTAGGGAATGAGCAGTTCTTC

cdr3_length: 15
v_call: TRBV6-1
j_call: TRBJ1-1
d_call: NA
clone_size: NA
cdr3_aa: CASSEAGEGGTEAFF
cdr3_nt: TGTGCCAGCAGTGAAGCTGGGGAGGGAGGTACTGAAGCTTTCTTT

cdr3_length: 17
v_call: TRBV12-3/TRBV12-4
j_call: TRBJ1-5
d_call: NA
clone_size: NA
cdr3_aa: CASSRIRVGIGNQPQHF
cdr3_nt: TGTGCCAGCAGCCGGATCCGGGTAGGTATCGGCAATCAGCCCCAGCATTTT

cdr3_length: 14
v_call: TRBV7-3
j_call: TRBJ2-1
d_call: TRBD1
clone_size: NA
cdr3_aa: CASSSLTGINEQFF
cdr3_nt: TGTGCCAGCAGCTCGTTGACAGGGATCAATGAGCAGTTCTTC

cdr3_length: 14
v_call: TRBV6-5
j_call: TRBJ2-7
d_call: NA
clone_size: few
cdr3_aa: CASSRTGRTYEQYF
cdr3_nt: TGTGCCAGCAGCCGGACGGGCCGGACCTACGAGCAGTACTTC

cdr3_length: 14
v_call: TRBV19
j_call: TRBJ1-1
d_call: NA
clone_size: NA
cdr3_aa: CASSFGGEGTEAFF
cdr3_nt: TGTGCCAGTAGTTTCGGGGGCGAGGGGACTGAAGCTTTCTTT

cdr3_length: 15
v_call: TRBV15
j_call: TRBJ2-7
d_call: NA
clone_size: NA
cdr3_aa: CATSRDRGGFYEQYF
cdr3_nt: TGTGCCACCAGCAGAGACCGTGGGGGTTTCTACGAGCAGTACTTC

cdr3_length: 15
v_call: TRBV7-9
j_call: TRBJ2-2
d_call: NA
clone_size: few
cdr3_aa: CASSLVSINTGELFF
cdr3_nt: TGTGCCAGCAGCTTAGTATCAATTAACACCGGGGAGCTGTTTTTT

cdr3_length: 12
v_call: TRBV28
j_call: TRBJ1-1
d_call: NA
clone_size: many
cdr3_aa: CASSPSPMTAFF
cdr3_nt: TGTGCCAGCAGCCCCTCACCGATGACGGCTTTCTTT

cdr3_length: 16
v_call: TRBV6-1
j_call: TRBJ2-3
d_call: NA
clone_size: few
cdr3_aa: CASRRRGDFGTDTQYF
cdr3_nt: TGTGCCAGCAGAAGAAGGGGCGATTTCGGCACAGATACGCAGTATTTT

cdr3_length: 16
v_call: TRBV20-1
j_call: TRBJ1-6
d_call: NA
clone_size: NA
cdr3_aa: CSARTGSTILNSPLHF
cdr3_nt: TGCAGTGCTAGAACGGGCAGCACTATTCTGAATTCACCCCTCCACTTT

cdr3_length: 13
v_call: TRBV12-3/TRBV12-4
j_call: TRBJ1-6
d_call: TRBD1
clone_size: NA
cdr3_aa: CASSARRDSQLHF
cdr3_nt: TGTGCCAGCAGCGCCCGCCGGGACAGCCAACTCCACTTT

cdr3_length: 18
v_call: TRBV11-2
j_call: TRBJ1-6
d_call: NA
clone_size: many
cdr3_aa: CASSLMTASNPYNSPLHF
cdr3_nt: TGTGCCAGCAGCTTAATGACAGCGTCCAATCCTTATAATTCACCCCTCCACTTT

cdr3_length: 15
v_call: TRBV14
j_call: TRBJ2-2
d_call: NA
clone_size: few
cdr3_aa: CASSHRLFNTGELFF
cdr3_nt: TGTGCCAGCAGCCACCGCTTGTTTAACACCGGGGAGCTGTTTTTT

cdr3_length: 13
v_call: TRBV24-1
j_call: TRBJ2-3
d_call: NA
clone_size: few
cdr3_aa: CATSADSSDTQYF
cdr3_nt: TGTGCCACCAGTGCCGACTCCTCAGATACGCAGTATTTT

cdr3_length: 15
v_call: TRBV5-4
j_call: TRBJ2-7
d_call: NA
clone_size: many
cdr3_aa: CASSLGGTSSYEQYF
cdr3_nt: TGTGCCAGCAGCTTGGGGGGCACGTCCTCCTACGAGCAGTACTTC

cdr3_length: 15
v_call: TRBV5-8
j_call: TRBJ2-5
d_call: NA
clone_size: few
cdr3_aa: CASSTHGGSQETQYF
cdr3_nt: TGTGCCAGCAGTACACATGGAGGTTCCCAAGAGACCCAGTACTTC

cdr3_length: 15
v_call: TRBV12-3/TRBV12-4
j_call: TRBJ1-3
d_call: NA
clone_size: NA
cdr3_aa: CASSLAGAEGNTIYF
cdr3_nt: TGTGCCAGCAGTTTAGCGGGGGCAGAGGGAAACACCATATATTTT

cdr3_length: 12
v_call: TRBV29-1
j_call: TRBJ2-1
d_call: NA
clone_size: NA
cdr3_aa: CSVDSSYNEQFF
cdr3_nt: TGCAGCGTTGACAGCTCCTACAATGAGCAGTTCTTC

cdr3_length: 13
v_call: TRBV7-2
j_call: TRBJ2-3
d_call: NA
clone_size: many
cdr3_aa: CASSGTDGGTQYF
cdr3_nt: TGTGCCAGCAGCGGGACGGATGGAGGTACGCAGTATTTT

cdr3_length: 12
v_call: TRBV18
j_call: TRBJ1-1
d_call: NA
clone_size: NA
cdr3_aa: CASSRTNTEAFF
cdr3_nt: TGTGCCAGCTCAAGGACGAACACTGAAGCTTTCTTT

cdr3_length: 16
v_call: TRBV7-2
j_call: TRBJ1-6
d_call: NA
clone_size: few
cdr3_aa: CASSLAGPGSHSPLHF
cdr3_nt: TGTGCCAGCAGCTTAGCGGGGCCGGGGTCACATTCACCCCTCCACTTT

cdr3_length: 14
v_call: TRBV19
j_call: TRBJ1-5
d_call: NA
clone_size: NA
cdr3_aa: CASSVLRTNQPQHF
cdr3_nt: TGTGCCAGTAGTGTACTCCGGACTAATCAGCCCCAGCATTTT

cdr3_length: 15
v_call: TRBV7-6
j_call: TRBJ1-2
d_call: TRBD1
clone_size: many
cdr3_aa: CASSPGQAGDYGYTF
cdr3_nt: TGTGCCAGCAGCCCCGGACAGGCCGGAGACTATGGCTACACCTTC

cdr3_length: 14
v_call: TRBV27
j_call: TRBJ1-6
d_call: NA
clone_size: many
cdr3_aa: CASSFGARNSPLHF
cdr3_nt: TGTGCCAGCAGTTTCGGGGCGCGGAATTCACCCCTCCACTTT

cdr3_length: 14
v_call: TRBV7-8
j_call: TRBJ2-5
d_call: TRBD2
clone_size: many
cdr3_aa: CASSLRGATETQYF
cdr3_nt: TGTGCCAGCAGCTTGCGGGGGGCCACGGAGACCCAGTACTTC

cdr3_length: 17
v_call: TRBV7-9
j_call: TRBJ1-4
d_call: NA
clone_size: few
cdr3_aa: CASSPAGVGAGREKLFF
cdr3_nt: TGTGCCAGCAGCCCCGCGGGGGTCGGGGCCGGGCGAGAAAAACTGTTTTTT

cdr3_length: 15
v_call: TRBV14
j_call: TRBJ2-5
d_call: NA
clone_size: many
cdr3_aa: CASSRAGVAQETQYF
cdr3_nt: TGTGCCAGCAGCCGAGCTGGGGTCGCGCAAGAGACCCAGTACTTC

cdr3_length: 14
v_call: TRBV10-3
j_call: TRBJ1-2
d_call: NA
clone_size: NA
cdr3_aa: CAISDPGRRYGYTF
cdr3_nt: TGTGCCATCAGTGACCCGGGTAGGCGGTATGGCTACACCTTC

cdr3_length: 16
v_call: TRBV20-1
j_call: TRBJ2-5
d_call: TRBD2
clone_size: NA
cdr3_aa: CSAPPGSGGRAETQYF
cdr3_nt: TGCAGTGCTCCCCCGGGTAGCGGGGGCCGGGCGGAGACCCAGTACTTC

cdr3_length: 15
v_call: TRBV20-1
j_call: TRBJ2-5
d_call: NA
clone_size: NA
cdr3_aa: CSAPPTSWPEETQYF
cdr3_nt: TGCAGTGCTCCCCCGACTAGTTGGCCTGAAGAGACCCAGTACTTC

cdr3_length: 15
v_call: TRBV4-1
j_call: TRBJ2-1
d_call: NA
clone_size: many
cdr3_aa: CASSQEVRGWNEQFF
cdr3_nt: TGCGCCAGCAGCCAAGAGGTCAGGGGTTGGAATGAGCAGTTCTTC

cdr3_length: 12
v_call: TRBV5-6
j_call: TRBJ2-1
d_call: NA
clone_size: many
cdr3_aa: CASSLVSNEQFF
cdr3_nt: TGTGCCAGCAGCTTGGTTTCGAATGAGCAGTTCTTC

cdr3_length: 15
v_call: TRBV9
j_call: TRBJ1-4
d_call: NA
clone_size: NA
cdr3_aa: CASSGGGGQVEKLFF
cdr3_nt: TGTGCCAGCAGCGGCGGGGGGGGGCAGGTTGAAAAACTGTTTTTT

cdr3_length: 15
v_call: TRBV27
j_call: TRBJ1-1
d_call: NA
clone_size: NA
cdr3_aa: CASSVRGGVGTEAFF
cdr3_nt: TGTGCCAGCAGCGTACGGGGAGGGGTGGGGACTGAAGCTTTCTTT

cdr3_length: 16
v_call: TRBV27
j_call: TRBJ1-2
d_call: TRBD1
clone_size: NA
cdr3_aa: CASSLSPWDRGYGYTF
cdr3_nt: TGTGCCAGCAGTTTATCACCATGGGACAGGGGATATGGCTACACCTTC

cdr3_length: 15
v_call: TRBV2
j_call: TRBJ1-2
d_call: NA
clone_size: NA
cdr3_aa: CASSEDRGAAYGYTF
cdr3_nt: TGTGCCAGCAGTGAAGATCGGGGCGCCGCCTATGGCTACACCTTC

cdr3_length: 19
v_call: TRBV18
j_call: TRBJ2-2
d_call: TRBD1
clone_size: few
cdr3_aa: CASSPLDRGPVGDTGELFF
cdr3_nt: TGTGCCAGCTCACCACTTGACAGGGGACCCGTCGGAGACACCGGGGAGCTGTTTTTT

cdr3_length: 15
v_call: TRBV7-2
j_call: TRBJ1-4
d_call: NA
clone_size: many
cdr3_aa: CAIRADGLGREKLFF
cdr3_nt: TGTGCCATCCGGGCCGACGGACTCGGCAGAGAAAAACTGTTTTTT

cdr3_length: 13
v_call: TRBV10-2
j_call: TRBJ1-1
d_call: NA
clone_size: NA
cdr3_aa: CASSAWHYTEAFF
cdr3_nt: TGCGCCAGCAGTGCGTGGCATTACACTGAAGCTTTCTTT

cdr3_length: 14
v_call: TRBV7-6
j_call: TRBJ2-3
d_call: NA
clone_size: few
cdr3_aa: CASSFTRSADTQYF
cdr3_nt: TGTGCCAGCAGCTTCACTCGTAGCGCAGATACGCAGTATTTT

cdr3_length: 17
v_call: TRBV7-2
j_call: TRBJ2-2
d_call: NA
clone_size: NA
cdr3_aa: CASSLGDIRTNTGELFF
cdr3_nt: TGTGCCAGCAGCTTAGGGGACATACGTACGAACACCGGGGAGCTGTTTTTT

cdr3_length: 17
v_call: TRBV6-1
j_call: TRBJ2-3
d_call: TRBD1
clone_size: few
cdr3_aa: CASSGYWGQGRTDTQYF
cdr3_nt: TGTGCCAGCAGTGGATACTGGGGACAGGGGAGAACAGATACGCAGTATTTT

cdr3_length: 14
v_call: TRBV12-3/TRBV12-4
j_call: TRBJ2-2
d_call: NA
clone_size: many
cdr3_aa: CASSLDWNTGELFF
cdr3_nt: TGTGCCAGCAGTCTGGACTGGAACACCGGGGAGCTGTTTTTT

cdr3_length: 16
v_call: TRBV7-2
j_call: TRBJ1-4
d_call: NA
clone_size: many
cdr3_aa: CASSLVSREPNEKLFF
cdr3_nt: TGTGCCAGCAGCTTAGTAAGCAGGGAGCCTAATGAAAAACTGTTTTTT

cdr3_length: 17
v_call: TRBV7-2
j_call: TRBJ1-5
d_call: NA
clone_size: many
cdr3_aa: CASSPRPGLESNQPQHF
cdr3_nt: TGTGCCAGCAGCCCGCGCCCAGGGTTAGAGAGCAATCAGCCCCAGCATTTT

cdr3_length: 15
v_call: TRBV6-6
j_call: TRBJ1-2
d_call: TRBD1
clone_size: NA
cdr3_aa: CASSYATGGEYGYTF
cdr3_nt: TGTGCCAGCAGTTACGCGACAGGGGGCGAGTATGGCTACACCTTC

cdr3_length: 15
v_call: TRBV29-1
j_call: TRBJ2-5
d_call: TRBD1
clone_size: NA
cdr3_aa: CSVEAKGQGPYPQYF
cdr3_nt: TGCAGCGTTGAGGCCAAAGGACAGGGGCCCTATCCCCAGTACTTC

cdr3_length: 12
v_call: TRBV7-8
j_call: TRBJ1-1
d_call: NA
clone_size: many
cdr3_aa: CASSYGGTEAFF
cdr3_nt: TGTGCCAGCAGCTACGGTGGTACTGAAGCTTTCTTT

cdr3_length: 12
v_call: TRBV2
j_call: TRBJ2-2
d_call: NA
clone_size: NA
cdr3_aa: CASRGSDGELFF
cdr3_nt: TGTGCCAGCAGGGGGTCGGACGGGGAGCTGTTTTTT

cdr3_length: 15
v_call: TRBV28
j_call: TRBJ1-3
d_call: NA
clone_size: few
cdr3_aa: CASSSSEAGGNTIYF
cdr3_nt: TGTGCCAGCAGTTCCTCGGAGGCGGGAGGAAACACCATATATTTT

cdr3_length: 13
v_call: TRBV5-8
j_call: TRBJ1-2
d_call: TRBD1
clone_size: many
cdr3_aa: CASSLDRDRGYTF
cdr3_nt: TGTGCCAGCAGCTTAGACCGGGACAGAGGCTACACCTTC